These 28 T cell receptor beta chains came from one sample sequenced in a study of vaccination effects on CD4 cells after COVID-19 (dated by TCRdb to between 2021 and 2024). In the ViraFEST assay, PBMC were stimulated with viral peptide pools, and TCR sequencing was then used to find antigen-specific CD4+ T cell clonotypes based on their expansion. After around ten days of culture, CD4+ T cells were isolated with the EasySep CD4+ T cell isolation kit. None of the healthy vaccine recipients had a prior SARS-CoV-2 infection, which was confirmed by nucleocapsid antibody tests that came back negative both before and after vaccination. Antigen specificity for these receptors is unknown. Libraries came from the immunoSEQ multiplex PCR assay. TCRdb limited this immuneACCESS table to in-frame rearrangements with V and J called. A share of clones is missing; checked studies link under half to unresolved V genes, and the rest is unexplained. This sample lists around 71,000 clones; about 65% were detected once. Jointly, the top ten make up under 4.5% of the sample.

Sequenced material: CD4+ T cells from PBMCs cultured with HCoV-OC43 spike peptides, taken before COVID-19 vaccination. In the paper's terms, the cell subset or site label means: HCoV-OC43 spike overlapping peptide pool stimulation. All receptors come from a human donor who received a COVID-19 vaccine.

The DNA for the CDR3 is TGTGCCAGCAGAGAGGGGCTCACAGATACGCAGTATTTT. As protein: CASREGLTDTQYF. The chain has TRBV2 and TRBJ2-3, with D tentatively TRBD1 or TRBD2 (5 bases each). V lost 6 bases and J 2 bases, leaving 9 bases between the germline ends. Germline V gene sequence: CDR1 SNHLY, CDR2 FYNNEI. The CDR3 totals 13 residues.

This clone came up once. V usage is TRBV27 and J usage is TRBJ1-1; the D is unclear. The CDR3 extends over 13 amino acids. V was pared by 2 bases and J by 1 base, with 5 bases between. Germline V gene data show CDR1 as MNHEY and CDR2 as SMNVEV (reference sequence). The CDR3 sequence is CASSLRRNTEAFF. The CDR3 DNA follows: TGTGCCAGCAGTTTAAGGCGGAACACTGAAGCTTTCTTT.

V and J are TRBV13 and TRBJ1-2; TRBD1 matches 7 bases. The CDR3 runs 16 residues. Germline V gene lookup returns CDR1 PRHDT and CDR2 FYEKMQ (reference sequence). V was clipped by 5 bases and J by 4 bases; unmatched bases: 13. The CDR3 sequence: CASSVSRQGVSYGYTF. The CDR3 region has the DNA TGTGCCAGCAGCGTATCTCGACAGGGTGTCTCCTATGGCTACACCTTC.

The chain carries TRBV13 and TRBJ2-1, with TRBD2 matching 8 bases. V shed 2 bases, J shed 8 bases, and the junction held 8 bases outside the gene matches. The CDR3 spans 15 residues. Germline CDR1 reads PRHDT; CDR2 reads FYEKMQ (reference sequence). The CDR3: CASSLTRGGLDEQFF. Written as DNA, the CDR3 is TGTGCCAGCAGCTTAACTCGCGGGGGGTTAGATGAGCAGTTCTTC.

The chain uses TRBV7-2 and TRBJ2-1; tentative D call: TRBD1 (6 bases). Germline V gives CDR1 SGHTA, CDR2 FQGNSA. The CDR3 extends over 13 amino acids. The V and J ends lost 11 bases and 2 bases respectively, with 13 bases between them. The CDR3 protein is CAWGHSTYNEQFF. CDR3 DNA sequence: TGTGCCTGGGGGCACTCCACCTACAATGAGCAGTTCTTC.

A single count supports this clone. The chain couples TRBV6-5 to TRBJ2-2; D may be TRBD2 (6 bases). The V and J ends lost 5 bases and 0 bases respectively, with 10 bases between them. The CDR3 extends over 15 amino acids. CDR1 is MNHEY and CDR2 is SVGAGI in the germline V gene. CDR3 DNA: TGTGCCAGCAGTCGGGGGTTGTCGAACACCGGGGAGCTGTTTTTT. Encoded protein: CASSRGLSNTGELFF.

The chain uses TRBV27 and TRBJ2-1; possible D gene TRBD1, 7 bases. V was clipped by 5 bases and J by 1 base, with 15 bases between them. This CDR3 has 16 amino acids. Germline CDR1 is MNHEY and CDR2 is SMNVEV (reference sequence). As DNA, the CDR3 is TGTGCCAGCAGTACGGAACAGGGGAGGTCCTACAATGAGCAGTTCTTC. Translation: CASSTEQGRSYNEQFF.

The V gene is TRBV6-5, the J gene TRBJ1-2; D remains unclear. V was pared by 0 bases and J by 6 bases, with 5 bases between. Germline CDR1 reads MNHEY; CDR2 reads SVGAGI. The CDR3 runs to 12 residues. DNA of the CDR3: TGTGCCAGCAGTTACTCGGGAGATGGCTACACCTTC. Translated: CASSYSGDGYTF.

The chain recombines TRBV5-1 with TRBJ2-2; D possibly matches TRBD1 or TRBD2 (5 bases each). CDR1 and CDR2 from the germline V gene are SGHRS and YFSETQ. V lost 4 bases to trimming and J lost 5 bases, with 12 bases between them. The CDR3 totals 14 residues. This CDR3 reads CASSPGALTGELFF. The DNA for the CDR3 is TGCGCCAGCAGCCCCGGGGCCTTAACCGGGGAGCTGTTTTTT.

The chain carries TRBV10-1 and TRBJ2-5, with TRBD1 as a possible D gene (6 bases). The CDR3 contains 15 residues. V was pared by 6 bases and J by 5 bases, with 19 bases between. Germline V lookup: CDR1 WNHNN, CDR2 SYGVQD (reference sequence). The CDR3 reads CASSAQGTGGETQYF. The CDR3 DNA is TGCGCCAGCAGCGCCCAGGGGACGGGTGGCGAGACCCAGTACTTC.

The chain joins TRBV30 to TRBJ2-6; unclear D gene. With 4 bases removed from V and 2 bases from J, the gap between germline ends came to 9 bases. This CDR3 comprises 14 residues. Germline V CDR1 and CDR2: GTSNPN, SVGIG (reference sequence). CDR3 sequence (DNA): TGTGCCTGGAATATGGGCGCTGGGGCCAACGTCCTGACTTTC. Amino acids: CAWNMGAGANVLTF.

The rearrangement joins TRBV4-3 to TRBJ2-3, with D unclear. This CDR3 has 12 amino acids. V lost 3 bases, J lost 3 bases, and 4 bases lay in between. Looked up from germline, CDR1 is LGHNA and CDR2 is YSLEER. The chain's CDR3 is CASSQQTDTQYF. The CDR3 DNA reads TGCGCCAGCAGCCAGCAGACAGATACGCAGTATTTT.

The chain is built from TRBV6-5 and TRBJ1-1, with TRBD1 identical over 7 bases. V shed 2 bases and J 4 bases; nucleotides not matched to a gene: 10. This CDR3 spans 16 amino acids. CDR1 is MNHEY and CDR2 is SVGAGI in the germline V gene. The CDR3 DNA reads as TGTGCCAGCAGTTACCCAGGGGCAGGGGGTTTCACTGAAGCTTTCTTT. This gives the protein CASSYPGAGGFTEAFF.

There are a few counts of this clone. The chain carries TRBV4-1 and TRBJ2-2, with D unresolved. Germline V gene data show CDR1 as MGHRA and CDR2 as YSYEKL. V was cut by 3 bases and J by 0 bases, with 8 bases left in between. This CDR3 has 15 amino acids. CDR3 nucleotide sequence: TGCGCCAGCAGCCACGGGCTGGCGAACACCGGGGAGCTGTTTTTT. As protein: CASSHGLANTGELFF.

This sequence joins TRBV6-5 and TRBJ1-1; 7 bases fit TRBD1. V lost 4 bases to trimming and J lost 2 bases; unmatched junction nucleotides: 7. Germline lookup yields CDR1 MNHEY and CDR2 SVGAGI. The CDR3 spans 15 residues. The DNA of the CDR3 is TGTGCCAGCAGTTTTGTGGGACAGCGAAACACTGAAGCTTTCTTT. Translation: CASSFVGQRNTEAFF.

The chain links TRBV19 to TRBJ1-5; no firm D call. Trimming shortened V by 7 bases and J by 5 bases, and 9 bases separated the two germline ends. Germline V CDR1 and CDR2: LNHDA, SQIVND (reference sequence). This CDR3 region has 12 residues. The CDR3 is CASTQDYQPQHF. CDR3 sequence (DNA): TGTGCCAGTACTCAAGATTATCAGCCCCAGCATTTT.

This chain connects TRBV5-1 to TRBJ2-5; D not resolved. CDR1 and CDR2 from the germline V gene are SGHRS and YFSETQ. Trimming removed 1 base at V and 4 bases at J, with 20 bases between. The CDR3 spans 17 residues. The chain's CDR3 is CASSLNWALFTGETQYF. The CDR3 DNA is TGCGCCAGCAGCTTGAATTGGGCTTTGTTTACCGGAGAGACCCAGTACTTC. Complete variable domain (other parts from reference TRBV5-1 and TRBJ2-5): KAGVTQTPRYLIKTRGQQVTLSCSPISGHRSVSWYQQTPGQGLQFLFEYFSETQRNKGNFPGRFSGRQFSNSRSEMNVSTLELGDSALYLCASSLNWALFTGETQYFGPGTRLLVL.

The chain joins TRBV27 to TRBJ2-1; D is unresolved. CDR3 size: 17 residues. Germline V gene sequence: CDR1 MNHEY, CDR2 SMNVEV (reference sequence). The V end lost 5 bases, the J end lost 0 bases, and 17 bases lay between the germline ends. The CDR3 reads CASSPTPGQASYNEQFF. As DNA, the CDR3 is TGTGCCAGCAGTCCAACCCCGGGTCAGGCCTCCTACAATGAGCAGTTCTTC.

The chain combines TRBV6-5 with TRBJ2-5; TRBD2 matches 9 bases. V lost 2 bases to trimming and J lost 4 bases; unmatched junction nucleotides: 8. The germline V gene encodes CDR1 MNHEY and CDR2 SVGAGI. The CDR3 covers 16 residues. The CDR3 region has the DNA TGTGCCAGCAGTTACATGGGGCTAGCGGGGTCAGAGACCCAGTACTTC. As protein: CASSYMGLAGSETQYF.

This chain joins TRBV18 and TRBJ1-3, with D possibly TRBD1 on 5 matching bases. The V gene's germline CDR1 is KGHSH and CDR2 LQKENI. Trimming removed 3 bases at V and 2 bases at J, with 14 bases between. The CDR3 consists of 16 residues. The CDR3 region has the DNA TGTGCCAGCTCACCCAATCAGGGAAGGCCTGGAAACACCATATATTTT. This codes for CASSPNQGRPGNTIYF. Full variable domain (rest looked up from reference TRBV18 and TRBJ1-3): NAGVMQNPRHLVRRRGQEARLRCSPMKGHSHVYWYRQLPEEGLKFMVYLQKENIIDESGMPKERFSAEFPKEGPSILRIQQVVRGDSAAYFCASSPNQGRPGNTIYFGEGSWLTVV.

J is TRBJ1-6 and V is TRBV5-1, with a possible D match to TRBD1 (5 bases). With 6 bases removed from V and 2 bases from J, the gap between germline ends came to 9 bases. The CDR3 is 14 amino acids. Per the germline V gene, CDR1 is SGHRS and CDR2 is YFSETQ. CDR3 DNA sequence: TGCGCCAGCACCCCGGGGGCCTATAATTCACCCCTCCACTTT. Translation gives CASTPGAYNSPLHF.

This chain connects TRBV14 to TRBJ2-5; tentative D call: TRBD2 (5 bases). V lost 4 bases and J 5 bases, leaving 14 bases between the germline ends. The V gene's germline CDR1 is SGHDN and CDR2 FVKESK. The CDR3 runs 14 residues. In DNA form, the CDR3 reads TGTGCCAGCAGCCCTCATCAATGGAGGGAGACCCAGTACTTC. It yields the protein CASSPHQWRETQYF.

This CDR3 is CASSLLSGYNEQFF. The CDR3 DNA reads TGTGCCAGCAGCTTGCTAAGCGGTTACAATGAGCAGTTCTTC. J is TRBJ2-1 and V is TRBV5-6, with D tentatively TRBD2 (5 bases). From germline, CDR1 is SGHDT and CDR2 YYEEEE. Between the trimmed V and J ends, which lost 1 base and 4 bases, there was a span of 9 bases. There are 14 residues in the CDR3. Supplemented by reference TRBV5-6 and TRBJ2-1, the full variable domain reads DAGVTQSPTHLIKTRGQQVTLRCSPKSGHDTVSWYQQALGQGPQFIFQYYEEEERQRGNFPDRFSGHQFPNYSSELNVNALLLGDSALYLCASSLLSGYNEQFFGPGTRLTVL.

This clone was seen a single time. The rearrangement uses TRBV30 and TRBJ2-5; tentatively, D is TRBD1 or TRBD2 (5 bases each). Germline CDR1 and CDR2: GTSNPN and SVGIG (reference sequence). The CDR3 runs to 12 residues. V was cut by 2 bases and J by 4 bases, with 8 bases left in between. DNA for the CDR3: TGTGCCTGGAGTAGGGGAGCAGAGACCCAGTACTTC. Translated, it gives CAWSRGAETQYF.

The gene calls are TRBV28 and TRBJ1-4; no clear D gene. Deletions cut 5 bases from V and 5 bases from J, with 15 bases between. The CDR3 contains 15 residues. Germline lookup yields CDR1 MDHEN and CDR2 SYDVKM. The DNA for the CDR3 is TGTGCCAGCAGTGATTCCGGGCCCCAAAATGAAAAACTGTTTTTT. It yields the protein CASSDSGPQNEKLFF.

The V gene is TRBV19, the J gene TRBJ2-3, with no clear D. V lost 6 bases and J 7 bases, leaving 17 bases between the germline ends. CDR1 is LNHDA and CDR2 is SQIVND in the germline V gene (reference sequence). CDR3 length: 14 residues. CDR3: CASSLDKWLNTQYF. The DNA for the CDR3 is TGTGCCAGTAGCCTAGATAAGTGGCTTAATACGCAGTATTTT.

The chain links TRBV9 to TRBJ2-6; 9 bases agree with TRBD1. Looked up from germline, CDR1 is SGDLS and CDR2 is YYNGEE. This CDR3 spans 19 amino acids. V lost 3 bases to trimming and J lost 3 bases; unmatched junction nucleotides: 13. CDR3 in DNA: TGTGCCAGCAGCGGGACAACCGGGACAGGGATTGGTGGGGCCAACGTCCTGACTTTC. The encoded protein is CASSGTTGTGIGGANVLTF.

The rearrangement uses TRBV5-1 and TRBJ2-3; D not resolved. CDR3 size: 17 residues. The germline CDR1 and CDR2 sequences are SGHRS and YFSETQ. Trimming took 0 bases from V and 0 from J, leaving 14 bases between them. CDR3 loop: CASSLASLVTSTDTQYF. For the CDR3, the DNA is TGCGCCAGCAGCTTGGCATCCCTAGTAACTAGCACAGATACGCAGTATTTT.